A single sample gave rise to the 14 T cell receptor beta chains below, sequenced in a study of early T cells in non-severe SARS-CoV-2 infection. Each CDR3 protein gets one entry after TCRdb re-called the 5' RACE reads with MiXCR. The table records more than 60,000 distinct CDR3 sequences, around 4.6% of them present only once. Sequencing was performed on whole blood. The source is an adult who was a healthcare worker with PCR-confirmed SARS-CoV-2 infection or an uninfected control (not recorded which).

This clonotype was seen more than once but under ten times. Here the CDR3 reads CASSESGPSSAQFF. CDR3 in DNA: TGCGCCAGCAGTGAGTCGGGGCCCTCCAGTGCGCAGTTCTTC. V usage is TRBV10-2 and J usage is TRBJ2-1; a possible D gene is TRBD1 (5 bases). The CDR3 consists of 14 residues. V gave up 0 bases and J gave up 12 bases, with 15 bases separating them. Germline V gene data show CDR1 as WSHSY and CDR2 as SAAADI.

The table lists this clonotype with many counts. The chain couples TRBV4-2 to TRBJ1-2, with a tentative D call TRBD1 (5 bases). The CDR3 loop spans 16 amino acids. Germline V gene sequence: CDR1 LGHNA, CDR2 YNFKEQ. V was pared by 3 bases and J by 7 bases, with 21 bases between. CDR3 nucleotides: TGTGCCAGCAGCCAGGGGGTGGGCCAAACCAGAGGTGGCTACACCTTC. It translates to CASSQGVGQTRGGYTF.

The rearrangement links TRBV12-3 or TRBV12-4 to TRBJ2-7; 8 positions match TRBD2. This CDR3 comprises 14 residues. The trim removed 5 bases at V and 2 bases at J, leaving 5 bases unmatched. This CDR3 is CASSPTGLAYEQYF. The CDR3 DNA follows: TGTGCCAGCAGTCCCACGGGACTAGCCTACGAGCAGTACTTC.

The chain carries TRBV29-1 and TRBJ2-3, with 7 bases identical to TRBD2. The germline gives CDR1 SQVTM, CDR2 ANQGSEA. This CDR3 comprises 15 residues. V lost 6 bases, J lost 2 bases, and 11 bases stayed unmatched. The CDR3 DNA reads as TGCAGCGTGTCCACACCGGGACTAACCACAGATACGCAGTATTTT. Amino acid sequence: CSVSTPGLTTDTQYF.

The chain employs TRBV5-1 and TRBJ1-1; 8 nucleotides align to TRBD1. Germline assignment: CDR1 SGHRS and CDR2 YFSETQ. CDR3 length: 14 residues. J lost 4 bases, V lost 4 bases, and 6 bases had no gene match. The CDR3 DNA reads as TGCGCCAGCAGCGTCGGACAGGGCGGCACTGAAGCTTTCTTT. Its translation: CASSVGQGGTEAFF.

This clonotype was found many times. This sequence joins TRBV24-1 and TRBJ2-1, with D perhaps TRBD1 or TRBD2 (5 bases each). Trimming left V 4 bases short and J 5 bases short, with 17 bases between. Per the germline V gene, CDR1 is KGHDR and CDR2 is SFDVKD. This CDR3 has 16 residues. DNA for the CDR3: TGTGCCACCAGTGAACCCGGACTCGGCAGGGACAATGAGCAGTTCTTC. Translated: CATSEPGLGRDNEQFF.

This clonotype showed up many times. Here the CDR3 reads CASSVSSTNSPLHF. CDR3 bases: TGTGCCAGCAGTGTGAGCTCAACGAATTCACCCCTCCACTTT. The chain links TRBV2 to TRBJ1-6; D gene uncertain. CDR1 and CDR2 (germline): SNHLY, FYNNEI. The germline V and J ends were trimmed by 4 bases and 7 bases, with 11 bases remaining between them. The CDR3 totals 14 residues. The entire variable domain, with the rest obtained from reference TRBV2 and TRBJ1-6, is as follows: EPEVTQTPSHQVTQMGQEVILRCVPISNHLYFYWYRQILGQKVEFLVSFYNNEISEKSEIFDDQFSVERPDGSNFTLKIRSTKLEDSAMYFCASSVSSTNSPLHFGNGTRLTVT.

This clonotype has at least ten counts. The chain uses TRBV5-4 and TRBJ2-3, with D unresolved. The V end lost 0 bases, the J end lost 3 bases, and 11 bases lay between the germline ends. The V gene's germline CDR1 is SGHNT and CDR2 YYREEE (reference sequence). The CDR3 is 15 residues long. This CDR3 reads CASSLAERNTDTQYF. The CDR3, as DNA: TGTGCCAGCAGCTTGGCTGAGAGAAATACAGATACGCAGTATTTT.

This clonotype was counted ten times or more. The genes are TRBV7-2 and TRBJ2-7, with D hard to call. Germline values: CDR1 SGHTA, CDR2 FQGNSA. Trimming took 5 bases from V and 7 from J, leaving 15 bases between them. The CDR3 has 13 residues. This CDR3 reads CASSTSGAREQYF. The CDR3 nucleotides read TGTGCCAGCAGCACGTCCGGAGCTAGAGAGCAGTACTTC.

The count of this clonotype is one. This may arise from a read error, as a much more abundant clone is one base away. The gene calls are TRBV14 and TRBJ2-3; no reliable D call. With 0 bases removed from V and 7 bases from J, the gap between germline ends came to 14 bases. This CDR3 has 15 residues. Looked up from germline, CDR1 is SGHDN and CDR2 is FVKESK. Here the CDR3 reads CASSQDVKELNTQYF. The DNA of the CDR3 is TGTGCCAGCAGCCAAGATGTGAAAGAGTTAAATACGCAGTATTTT.

This clonotype was counted many times. The chain links TRBV29-1 to TRBJ2-1, with D perhaps matching TRBD1 (6 bases). Trimming shortened V by 4 bases and J by 0 bases, and 7 bases separated the two germline ends. Germline CDR1 SQVTM, CDR2 ANQGSEA. This CDR3 region has 13 residues. CDR3: CSVGTDSYNEQFF. The CDR3 bases are TGCAGCGTTGGGACAGACTCCTACAATGAGCAGTTCTTC.

The sample holds many counts of this clonotype. The chain has TRBV6-4 and TRBJ2-7; 9 nucleotides agree with TRBD2. Losses at the gene ends were 4 bases for V and 5 bases for J; bases not matched to a gene: 6. Germline CDR1 reads MRHNA; CDR2 reads SNTAGT. The CDR3 totals 14 residues. The CDR3 DNA follows: TGTGCCAGCAGTGTGTGGCGGGAGGGCCACGAGCAGTACTTC. It codes for CASSVWREGHEQYF.

In its sample, this clonotype was seen many times. The CDR3 sequence: CASRGRIGDTQYF. Written as DNA, the CDR3 is TGTGCCAGCAGGGGCCGAATAGGGGATACGCAGTATTTT. This sequence joins TRBV2 and TRBJ2-3; no clear D. Between the trimmed V and J ends, which lost 6 bases and 6 bases, there was a span of 13 bases. The CDR3 runs to 13 residues. Germline values: CDR1 SNHLY, CDR2 FYNNEI.

J is TRBJ2-7 and V is TRBV6-5, with 9 bases lining up with TRBD1. The V gene's germline CDR1 is MNHEY and CDR2 SVGAGI. V was pared by 6 bases and J by 1 base, with 13 bases of the junction left unmatched. The CDR3 loop spans 17 amino acids. The CDR3 DNA reads as TGTGCCAGCAGATTACTTACAGGGGGCGGTTTTTCCTACGAGCAGTACTTC. Translating gives CASRLLTGGGFSYEQYF.